This TCR beta chain was retrieved from a study of blood T cell repertoires in COVID-19 (dated by TCRdb to 2020 to 2021). At the level of the whole study: Samples from collaborators originated in the United States, Italy and Spain and spanned both the acute and convalescent phases of COVID-19. A de-identified subject ID, COVID-19 status, age in years and sex were almost always included in the sample metadata. HLA class I and class II types, where available, came from metadata supplied by the sample provider rather than from assay-based typing. The repertoires were released in a freely available public database meant as a resource for research on the immune response to SARS-CoV-2. Samples were obtained from the ongoing ImmuneRACE study (first 160 participants) and from approximately 1,200 subjects provided by 6 global collaborators. The material from the prospective study consisted of cDNA or gDNA derived from T cells, B-cell-depleted T cells, or PBMCs. The dataset comprised deeply sampled blood TCRbeta repertoires from subjects exposed to, actively infected with, or recovered from COVID-19. On the study overall, not on this receptor specifically: The amount of clinical and demographic metadata varied by source and participant and was provided uncurated.

The immunoSEQ Assay, a bias-controlled multiplex PCR, was used to amplify TCRbeta CDR3 regions from genomic DNA. The study's own analysis went as follows. The number of nucleated cells in each sample was estimated from the amplification of reference gene primers within the assay. Sequence reads were collapsed and filtered to measure the absolute abundance of every unique TCRbeta CDR3 rearrangement. For each sample, productive Simpson clonality was calculated by taking the square root of Simpson's diversity index across productive rearrangements. TCRdb carries this immuneACCESS record with in-frame sequences only. Its versions omit some clonotypes, under half of them owing to an unresolved V gene in the studies checked, with the rest unexplained. The V and J calls and clone size come from that table; D and trimming were worked out from the DNA. This sample lists 390,000 or so clones; 90% were detected once. The biggest ten clones account for approximately 7% of the sample.

The CDR3, from cysteine to phenylalanine, totals 14 residues. Only the CDR3 DNA is retained, 42 bases long and in frame from the first base. The germline V and J ends show losses of 5 bases and 0 bases respectively, and no gene match explains 3 bases of the junction. For CDR1 and CDR2, the germline V gene lists SGHTA and FQGNSA. A note on this clone: No antigen is known for it. The input lacks base qualities; no much larger clone sits a single base away.

The collaborating institutions used their own protocols to collect whole blood in K2EDTA tubes. Collaborator samples were shipped for TCRbeta analysis as frozen whole blood, isolated PBMCs, or DNA extracted from either sample type. The TCR originated in a man aged 18 to 30 with active or convalescent COVID-19. Specimen: peripheral blood. The receptor chain draws on TRBV7-2 and TRBJ2-7; 8 of the junction bases match TRBD2. The CDR3 region reads CASSLGTSSYEQYF. In nucleotide form, the sequence is TGTGCCAGCAGCCTGGGGACTAGCTCCTACGAGCAGTACTTC.